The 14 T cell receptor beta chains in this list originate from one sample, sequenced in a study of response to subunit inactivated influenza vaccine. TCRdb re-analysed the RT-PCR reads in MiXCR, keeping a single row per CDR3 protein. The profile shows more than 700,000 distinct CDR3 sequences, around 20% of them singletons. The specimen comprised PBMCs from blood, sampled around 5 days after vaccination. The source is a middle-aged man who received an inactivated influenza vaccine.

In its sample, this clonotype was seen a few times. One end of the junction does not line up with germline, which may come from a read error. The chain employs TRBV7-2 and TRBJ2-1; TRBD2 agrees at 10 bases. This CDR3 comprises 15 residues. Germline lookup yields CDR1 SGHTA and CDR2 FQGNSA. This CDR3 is CASTLSGGGFNEQFF. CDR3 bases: TGTGCCAGCACCTTAAGCGGGGGGGGTTTCAATGAGCAGTTCTTC.

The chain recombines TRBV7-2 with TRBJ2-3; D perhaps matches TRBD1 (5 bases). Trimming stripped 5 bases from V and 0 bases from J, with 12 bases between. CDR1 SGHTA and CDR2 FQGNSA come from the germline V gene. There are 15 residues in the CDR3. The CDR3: CASSGLGASTDTQYF. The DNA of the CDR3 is TGTGCCAGCAGCGGGTTAGGGGCTAGCACAGATACGCAGTATTTT.

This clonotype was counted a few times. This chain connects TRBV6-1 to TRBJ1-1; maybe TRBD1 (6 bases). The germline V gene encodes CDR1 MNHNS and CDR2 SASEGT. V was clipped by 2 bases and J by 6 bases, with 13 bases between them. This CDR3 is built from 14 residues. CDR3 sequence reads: CASSELDRHAEAFF. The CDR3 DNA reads TGTGCCAGCAGTGAATTAGACAGGCACGCTGAAGCTTTCTTT.

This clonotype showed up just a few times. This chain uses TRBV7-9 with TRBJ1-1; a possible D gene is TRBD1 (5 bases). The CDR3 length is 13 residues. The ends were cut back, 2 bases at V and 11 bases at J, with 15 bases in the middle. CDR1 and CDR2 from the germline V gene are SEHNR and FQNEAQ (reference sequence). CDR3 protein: CASSLNQGSGAFF. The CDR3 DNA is TGTGCCAGCAGCTTAAATCAGGGCTCGGGTGCTTTCTTT.

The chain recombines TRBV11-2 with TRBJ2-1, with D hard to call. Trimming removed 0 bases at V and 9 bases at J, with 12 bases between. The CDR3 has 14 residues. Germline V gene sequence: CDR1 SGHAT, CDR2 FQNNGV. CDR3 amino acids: CASSLELVSGEQFF. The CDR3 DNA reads TGTGCCAGCAGCTTAGAGCTAGTTTCAGGTGAGCAGTTCTTC.

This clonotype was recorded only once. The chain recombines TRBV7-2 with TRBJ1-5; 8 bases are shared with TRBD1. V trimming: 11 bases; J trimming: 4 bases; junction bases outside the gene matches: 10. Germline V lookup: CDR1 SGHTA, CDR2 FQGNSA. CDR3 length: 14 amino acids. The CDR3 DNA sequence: TGTGCCGTCCACCCGGGACAGGAGAATCAGCCCCAGCATTTT. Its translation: CAVHPGQENQPQHF.

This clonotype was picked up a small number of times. The CDR3 protein is CASSQGRQGLGNTEAFF. DNA for the CDR3: TGCGCCAGCAGCCAAGGTCGACAGGGACTGGGGAACACTGAAGCTTTCTTT. The chain combines TRBV4-1 with TRBJ1-1; 7 bases agree with TRBD1. Looked up from germline, CDR1 is MGHRA and CDR2 is YSYEKL. The CDR3 contains 17 residues. After removal of 1 base from V and 1 base from J, the junction contained 9 bases not matched to a gene.

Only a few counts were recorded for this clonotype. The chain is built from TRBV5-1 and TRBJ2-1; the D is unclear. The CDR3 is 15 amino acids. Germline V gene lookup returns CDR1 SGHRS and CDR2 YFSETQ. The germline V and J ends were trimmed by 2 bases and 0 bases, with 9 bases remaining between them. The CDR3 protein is CASSFTQSSYNEQFF. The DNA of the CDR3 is TGCGCCAGCAGCTTCACGCAGAGCTCCTACAATGAGCAGTTCTTC.

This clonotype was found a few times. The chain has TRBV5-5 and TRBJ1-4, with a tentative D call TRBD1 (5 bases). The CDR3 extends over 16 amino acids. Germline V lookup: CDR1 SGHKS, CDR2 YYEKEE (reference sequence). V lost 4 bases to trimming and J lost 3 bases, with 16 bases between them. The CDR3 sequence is CASSVVEGLANEKLFF. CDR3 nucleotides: TGTGCCAGCAGCGTCGTAGAGGGGCTCGCTAATGAAAAACTGTTTTTT.

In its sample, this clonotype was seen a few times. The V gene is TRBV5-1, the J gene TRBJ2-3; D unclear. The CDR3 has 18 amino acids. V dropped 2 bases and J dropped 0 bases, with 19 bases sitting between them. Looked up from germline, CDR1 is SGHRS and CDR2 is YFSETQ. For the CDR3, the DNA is TGCGCCAGCAGCTTATCTAGTTTGGCGGATTCTAGCACAGATACGCAGTATTTT. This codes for CASSLSSLADSSTDTQYF.

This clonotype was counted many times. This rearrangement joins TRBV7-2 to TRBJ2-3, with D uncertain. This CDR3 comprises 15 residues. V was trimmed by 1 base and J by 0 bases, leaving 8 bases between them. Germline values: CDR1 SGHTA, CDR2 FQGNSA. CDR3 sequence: CASSLDPSSTDTQYF. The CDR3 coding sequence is TGTGCCAGCAGCTTAGATCCCTCGAGCACAGATACGCAGTATTTT.

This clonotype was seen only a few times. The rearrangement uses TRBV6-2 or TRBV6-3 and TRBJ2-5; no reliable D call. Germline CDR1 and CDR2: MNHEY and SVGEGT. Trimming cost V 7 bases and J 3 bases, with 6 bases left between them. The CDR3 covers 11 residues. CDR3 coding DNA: TGTGCCAGCACTATAAAAGAGACCCAGTACTTC. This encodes CASTIKETQYF.

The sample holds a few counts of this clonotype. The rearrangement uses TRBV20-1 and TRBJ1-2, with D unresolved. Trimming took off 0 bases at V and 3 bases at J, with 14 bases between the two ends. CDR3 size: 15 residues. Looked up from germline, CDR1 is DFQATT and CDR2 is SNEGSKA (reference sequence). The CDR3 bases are TGCAGTGCTAGAGAGATCGGGATCATCCACTATGGCTACACCTTC. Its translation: CSAREIGIIHYGYTF.

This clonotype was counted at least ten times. The CDR3 sequence: CASSEGVLQFF. CDR3 DNA: TGTGCCAGCAGTGAGGGGGTTTTGCAGTTCTTC. The chain carries TRBV12-3 or TRBV12-4 and TRBJ2-1, with D perhaps matching TRBD1 (6 bases). Trimming removed 5 bases from V and 12 bases from J, with 11 bases in between. This CDR3 contains 11 residues.